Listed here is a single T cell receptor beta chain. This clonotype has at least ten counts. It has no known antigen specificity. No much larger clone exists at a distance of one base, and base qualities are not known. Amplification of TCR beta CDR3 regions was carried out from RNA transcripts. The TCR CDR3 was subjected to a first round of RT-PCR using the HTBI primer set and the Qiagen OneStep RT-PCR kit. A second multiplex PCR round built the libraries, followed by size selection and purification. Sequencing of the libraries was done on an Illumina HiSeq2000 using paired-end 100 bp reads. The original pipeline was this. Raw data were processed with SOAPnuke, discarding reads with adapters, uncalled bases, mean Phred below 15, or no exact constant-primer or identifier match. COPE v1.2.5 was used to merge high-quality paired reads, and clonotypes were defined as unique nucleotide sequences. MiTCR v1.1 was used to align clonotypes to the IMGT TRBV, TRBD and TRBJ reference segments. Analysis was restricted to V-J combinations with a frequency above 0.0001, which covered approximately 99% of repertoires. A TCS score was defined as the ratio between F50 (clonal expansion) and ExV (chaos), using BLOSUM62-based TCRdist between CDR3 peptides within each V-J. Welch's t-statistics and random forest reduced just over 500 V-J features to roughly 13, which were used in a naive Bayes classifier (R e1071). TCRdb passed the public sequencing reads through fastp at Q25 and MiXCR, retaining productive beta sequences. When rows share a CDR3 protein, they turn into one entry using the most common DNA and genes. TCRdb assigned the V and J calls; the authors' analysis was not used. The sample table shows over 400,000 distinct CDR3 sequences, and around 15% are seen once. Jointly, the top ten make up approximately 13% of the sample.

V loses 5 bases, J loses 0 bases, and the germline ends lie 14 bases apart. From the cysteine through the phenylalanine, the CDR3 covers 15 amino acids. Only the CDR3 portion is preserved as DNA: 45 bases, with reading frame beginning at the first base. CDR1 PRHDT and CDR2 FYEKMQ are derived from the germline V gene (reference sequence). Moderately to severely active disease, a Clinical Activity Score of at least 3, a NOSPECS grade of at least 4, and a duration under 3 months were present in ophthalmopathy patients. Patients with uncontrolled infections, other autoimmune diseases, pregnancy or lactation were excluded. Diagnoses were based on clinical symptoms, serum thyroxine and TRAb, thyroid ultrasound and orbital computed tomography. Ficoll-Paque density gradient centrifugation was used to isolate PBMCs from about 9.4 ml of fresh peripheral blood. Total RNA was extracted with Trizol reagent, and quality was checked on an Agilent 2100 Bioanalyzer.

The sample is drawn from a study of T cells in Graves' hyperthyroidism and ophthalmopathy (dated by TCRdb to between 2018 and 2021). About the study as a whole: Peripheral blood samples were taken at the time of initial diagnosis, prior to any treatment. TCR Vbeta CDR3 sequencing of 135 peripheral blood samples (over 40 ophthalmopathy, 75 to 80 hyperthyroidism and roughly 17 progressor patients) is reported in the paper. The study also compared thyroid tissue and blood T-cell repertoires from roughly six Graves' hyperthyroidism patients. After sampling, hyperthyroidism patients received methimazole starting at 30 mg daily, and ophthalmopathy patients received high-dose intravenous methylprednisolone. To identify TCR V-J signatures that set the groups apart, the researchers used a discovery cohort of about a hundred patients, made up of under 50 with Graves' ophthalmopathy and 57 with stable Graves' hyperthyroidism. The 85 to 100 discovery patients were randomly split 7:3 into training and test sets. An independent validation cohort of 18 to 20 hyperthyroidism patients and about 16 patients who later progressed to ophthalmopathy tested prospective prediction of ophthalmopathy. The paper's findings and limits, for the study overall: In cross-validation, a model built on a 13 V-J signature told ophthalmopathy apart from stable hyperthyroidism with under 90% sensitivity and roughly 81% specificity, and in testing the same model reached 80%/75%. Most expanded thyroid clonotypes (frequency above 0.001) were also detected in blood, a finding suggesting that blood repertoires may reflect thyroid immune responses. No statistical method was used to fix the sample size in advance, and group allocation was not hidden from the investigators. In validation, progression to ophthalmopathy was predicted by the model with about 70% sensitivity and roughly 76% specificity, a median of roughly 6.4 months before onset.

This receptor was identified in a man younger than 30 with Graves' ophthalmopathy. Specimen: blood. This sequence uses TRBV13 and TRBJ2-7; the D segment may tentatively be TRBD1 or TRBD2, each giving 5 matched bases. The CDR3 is CASSGGPTSSYEQYF. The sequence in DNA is TGTGCCAGCAGCGGGGGACCGACGAGCTCCTACGAGCAGTACTTC.